This T cell receptor (beta chain) was recorded in a study of T-cell reconstitution after alpha-beta-depleted transplantation in children. This clonotype has just a few counts. The TCRbeta library was prepared with unique molecular identifiers. From the PCR reads, TCRdb called clonotypes with MiXCR, one entry per CDR3 protein. The data show about 230,000 distinct CDR3 sequences, under 9.5% seen once. V lost 3 bases to trimming and J lost 0 bases; unmatched junction nucleotides: 14. Germline assignment: CDR1 MNHEY and CDR2 SVGEGT. This CDR3 is 19 amino acids long. This chain uses TRBV6-2 or TRBV6-3 with TRBJ2-7; 10 bases match TRBD1. The sequence was collected from a human donor who donated a stem cell graft to a child with acute lymphoblastic leukemia. The material sequenced was PBMCs from the stem cell graft donor, taken from the stem cell graft. In DNA, the CDR3 is TGTGCCAGCAGTTATCAGACAGACAGGGGGCAATTTGCCTCCTACGAGCAGTACTTC. It specifies CASSYQTDRGQFASYEQYF.